A selection of T cell receptor beta chains follows, all from one sample in a study of OX40 agonist ivuxolimab in advanced cancers. Method: immunoSEQ multiplex PCR; TCRdb's copy keeps in-frame clones and lacks some. The repertoire includes approximately 28,000 clones, 86% of them detected once, and under 30% sits in the top ten. The specimen comprised CD4+ or CD8+ T cells sorted from blood, sampled in a trial of the OX40 agonist ivuxolimab. The source is an adult with an advanced solid tumor such as melanoma, head and neck, liver or kidney cancer. The CDR3 runs from the conserved cysteine through the conserved F or W. Each record gives: clone size, D gene, V gene, J gene, CDR3 protein, CDR3 DNA. A D gene is named only where the DNA matches it firmly. Rows give clone size only sometimes, using once, few, many, or a class for an expanded clone.

-,TRBD2,TRBV15,TRBJ2-7,CATASGRAYEQYF,TGTGCCACCGCCAGCGGGAGGGCCTACGAGCAGTACTTC
-,-,TRBV7-2,TRBJ1-2,CASSPLEVDSYGYTF,TGTGCCAGCAGCCCGTTGGAAGTGGACAGCTATGGCTACACCTTC
few,TRBD1,TRBV10-3,TRBJ2-7,CAISDPTGGKYEQYF,TGTGCCATCAGTGACCCGACAGGGGGCAAATACGAGCAGTACTTC
-,TRBD2,TRBV5-1,TRBJ2-5,CASSPGGSGSGETQYF,TGCGCCAGCAGCCCCGGGGGCAGCGGGAGTGGAGAGACCCAGTACTTC
-,-,TRBV9,TRBJ2-2,CASSVGLANTGELFF,TGTGCCAGCAGTGTAGGGCTGGCGAACACCGGGGAGCTGTTTTTT
-,TRBD2,TRBV5-1,TRBJ2-3,CASSLGLLAGGDTQYF,TGCGCCAGCAGCTTGGGCTTACTAGCGGGAGGGGATACGCAGTATTTT
-,TRBD1,TRBV6-5,TRBJ2-7,CASSWGQGVEQYF,TGTGCCAGCAGTTGGGGACAGGGGGTCGAGCAGTACTTC
medium-sized,-,TRBV5-1,TRBJ1-1,CASSLAGGYTEAFF,TGCGCCAGCAGCTTGGCGGGGGGATACACTGAAGCTTTCTTT
-,TRBD2,TRBV4-1,TRBJ2-7,CASSHTLGLAGSRSYEQYF,TGCGCCAGCAGCCATACTTTGGGACTAGCGGGGAGTCGGTCCTACGAGCAGTACTTC
-,TRBD2,TRBV10-3,TRBJ2-2,CAISDHTSGENTGELFF,TGTGCCATCAGTGACCACACTAGCGGAGAAAACACCGGGGAGCTGTTTTTT
-,-,TRBV6-5,TRBJ2-7,CASSFALGAYEQYF,TGTGCCAGCAGTTTTGCTCTTGGGGCCTACGAGCAGTACTTC
-,-,TRBV27,TRBJ2-7,CASSLYRTAYEQYF,TGTGCCAGCAGTTTATATAGGACAGCCTACGAGCAGTACTTC
-,TRBD2,TRBV18,TRBJ2-1,CASSPLAGVRNNEQFF,TGTGCCAGCTCACCTCTAGCGGGAGTACGGAACAATGAGCAGTTCTTC
-,-,TRBV6-4,TRBJ2-7,CASNPGVSSYEQYF,TGTGCCAGCAACCCGGGGGTTAGCTCCTACGAGCAGTACTTC
-,-,TRBV6-5,TRBJ2-2,CASSLVGGTGELFF,TGTGCCAGCAGCCTGGTTGGTGGCACCGGGGAGCTGTTTTTT
-,-,TRBV28,TRBJ1-2,CASSPLGQNYGYTF,TGTGCCAGCAGTCCACTCGGACAGAACTATGGCTACACCTTC
once,-,TRBV6-6,TRBJ1-5,CASSWGAGNQPQHF,TGTGCCAGCAGTTGGGGGGCCGGCAATCAGCCCCAGCATTTT
few,-,TRBV4-2,TRBJ2-3,CASSSSKIRYTDTQYF,TGTGCCAGCAGCTCATCTAAAATCAGATACACAGATACGCAGTATTTT
few,-,TRBV4-1,TRBJ1-1,CASSPAGRVDTEAFF,TGCGCCAGCAGCCCAGCAGGGAGGGTTGACACTGAAGCTTTCTTT
-,-,TRBV29-1,TRBJ2-1,CSAFVAGPYNEQFF,TGCAGCGCCTTCGTCGCGGGACCTTACAATGAGCAGTTCTTC
-,TRBD2,TRBV11-3,TRBJ2-1,CASSPRLAGAYNEQFF,TGTGCCAGCAGCCCTCGACTAGCGGGAGCCTACAATGAGCAGTTCTTC
-,-,TRBV4-2,TRBJ1-2,CASSQDLGYYGYTF,TGTGCCAGCAGCCAAGATCTAGGCTACTATGGCTACACCTTC
-,-,TRBV6-1,TRBJ2-7,CASSEAGRGPYEQYF,TGTGCCAGCAGTGAAGCGGGCAGGGGCCCTTACGAGCAGTACTTC
-,-,TRBV7-3,TRBJ1-1,CASSSLLGTEAFF,TGTGCCAGCAGCTCCCTCCTGGGCACTGAAGCTTTCTTT
-,TRBD2,TRBV6-5,TRBJ2-1,CASSYSSVAGGVEQFF,TGTGCCAGCAGTTACTCGAGTGTAGCGGGAGGGGTTGAGCAGTTCTTC
-,-,TRBV27,TRBJ1-4,CASSFLGSNEKLFF,TGTGCCAGCAGTTTTCTGGGGTCTAATGAAAAACTGTTTTTT
-,-,TRBV29-1,TRBJ2-7,CSVEGDREGLAYEQYF,TGCAGCGTTGAAGGTGACAGGGAGGGCCTCGCCTACGAGCAGTACTTC
-,-,TRBV2,TRBJ1-2,CASSGGGSYGYTF,TGTGCCAGCAGTGGAGGGGGTTCCTATGGCTACACCTTC
-,-,TRBV19,TRBJ2-2,CASSIFFGCLTGELFF,TGTGCCAGTAGTATATTTTTCGGGTGTCTAACCGGGGAGCTGTTTTTT
-,-,TRBV19,TRBJ2-1,CASVRVWGMGHNEQFF,TGTGCCAGCGTCCGGGTTTGGGGCATGGGCCACAATGAGCAGTTCTTC
few,TRBD2,TRBV9,TRBJ2-1,CASGTSVYNEQFF,TGTGCCAGCGGGACTAGCGTATACAATGAGCAGTTCTTC
-,-,TRBV5-4,TRBJ1-3,CASSFGGANGNTIYF,TGTGCCAGCAGCTTTGGAGGGGCTAATGGAAACACCATATATTTT